What follows are 7 T cell receptor beta chains derived from one specimen sequenced in a study of OX40 agonist ivuxolimab in advanced cancers. The method was immunoSEQ multiplex PCR; TCRdb's version includes in-frame clones alone and lacks a portion of them. The sample records tens of thousands of clones, about 90% being singletons. The input for sequencing was CD4+ or CD8+ T cells sorted from blood, taken in a trial of the OX40 agonist ivuxolimab. Source of these receptors: an adult with an advanced solid tumor such as melanoma, head and neck, liver or kidney cancer.

The J gene is TRBJ1-4, the V gene TRBV18; possible D gene TRBD1, 5 bases. The CDR3 sequence is 16 residues long. Germline CDR1 KGHSH, CDR2 LQKENI. V lost 3 bases, J lost 8 bases, and 19 bases lay in between. In DNA form, the CDR3 reads TGTGCCAGCTCACCCGCCACCGGGGGATATAGAGAAAAACTGTTTTTT. Its translation is CASSPATGGYREKLFF.

The table lists this clone with a count of one. The chain has TRBV19 and TRBJ2-5, with 8 nucleotides matching TRBD2. The V gene's germline CDR1 is LNHDA and CDR2 SQIVND (reference sequence). V lost 5 bases and J lost 4; bases outside the gene matches: 9. This CDR3 comprises 15 residues. The CDR3 sequence: CASSPSGGAPETQYF. DNA of the CDR3: TGTGCCAGTAGTCCCTCGGGGGGGGCCCCAGAGACCCAGTACTTC. Supplemented by reference TRBV19 and TRBJ2-5, the full variable domain reads DGGITQSPKYLFRKEGQNVTLSCEQNLNHDAMYWYRQDPGQGLRLIYYSQIVNDFQKGDIAEGYSVSREKKESFPLTVTSAQKNPTAFYLCASSPSGGAPETQYFGPGTRLLVL.

The chain joins TRBV10-1 to TRBJ2-3; D remains unclear. Trimming stripped 2 bases from V and 5 bases from J, with 23 bases between. The CDR3 extends over 18 amino acids. CDR1 and CDR2 from the germline V gene are WNHNN and SYGVQD (reference sequence). CDR3 nucleotides: TGCGCCAGCAGTGAGATTCGCGGCAAGCCGAGAGGTGAAGATACGCAGTATTTT. As protein: CASSEIRGKPRGEDTQYF.

The rearrangement links TRBV7-9 to TRBJ1-1, with unresolved D. Trimming left V 1 base short and J 5 bases short, with 5 bases between. The CDR3 covers 12 residues. Germline CDR1 SEHNR, CDR2 FQNEAQ (reference sequence). This chain's CDR3 is CASSLGATEAFF. CDR3 coding DNA: TGTGCCAGCAGCTTAGGGGCGACTGAAGCTTTCTTT. Complete variable domain (other parts from reference TRBV7-9 and TRBJ1-1): DTGVSQNPRHKITKRGQNVTFRCDPISEHNRLYWYRQTLGQGPEFLTYFQNEAQLEKSRLLSDRFSAERPKGSFSTLEIQRTEQGDSAMYLCASSLGATEAFFGQGTRLTVV.

The chain uses TRBV18 and TRBJ1-1; D is ambiguous. The V and J ends lost 3 bases and 4 bases respectively, with 9 bases between them. CDR1 is KGHSH and CDR2 is LQKENI in the germline V gene. The CDR3 contains 13 residues. DNA of the CDR3: TGTGCCAGCTCACCTACGCTGAGCACTGAAGCTTTCTTT. It translates to CASSPTLSTEAFF.

This clone was found once. The chain combines TRBV6-1 with TRBJ1-1; D uncertain. The CDR3 totals 13 residues. V was pared by 6 bases and J by 0 bases, with 8 bases between. CDR1 and CDR2 from the germline V gene are MNHNS and SASEGT. The CDR3 here is CASSDRVNTEAFF. The CDR3 region has the DNA TGTGCCAGCAGCGATAGGGTGAACACTGAAGCTTTCTTT.

The CDR3 DNA follows: TGTGCCAGCAGCGTAGTTACTAGCGGGGGGCTGGAAGAGCAGTACTTC. Translation gives CASSVVTSGGLEEQYF. The J gene is TRBJ2-7, the V gene TRBV9; 12 positions agree with TRBD2. CDR1 and CDR2 from the germline V gene are SGDLS and YYNGEE. J was trimmed by 7 bases and V by 0 bases; bases with no gene match: 8. The CDR3 consists of 16 residues. Drawing the rest from reference TRBV9 and TRBJ2-7, the complete variable domain is DSGVTQTPKHLITATGQRVTLRCSPRSGDLSVYWYQQSLDQGLQFLIQYYNGEERAKGNILERFSAQQFPDLHSELNLSSLELGDSALYFCASSVVTSGGLEEQYFGPGTRLTVT.